Each of the 26 T cell receptor beta chains below was sequenced from the same sample in a study. These reads were obtained on an Illumina MiSeq. In-frame beta chains were kept once TCRdb had trimmed the public reads at Q25 with fastp and called clones with MiXCR. Entries are consolidated by CDR3 protein sequence, retaining the most common genes and DNA. Across this sample there are about 1,900 distinct CDR3 sequences, with 6.5% to 8.5% seen only once. More than 10% of the sample is in the top ten clones. Sequenced sample: CD4+ T cells from peripheral blood. All receptors derive from a human donor with rheumatoid arthritis.

By share, this clonotype counts as large (0.1 to 1%). This chain links TRBV5-4 with TRBJ2-7, with 8 bases that match TRBD2. CDR3 length equals 15 residues. In germline, CDR1 is SGHNT, CDR2 YYREEE (reference sequence). The V segment lost 3 bases and the J segment 2 bases; nucleotides outside the gene matches: 7. CDR3 nucleotides: TGTGCCAGCAGCTCAAAACTAGCGGCGACCTACGAGCAGTACTTC. Translation: CASSSKLAATYEQYF.

By share, this clonotype counts as medium-sized. The chain is built from TRBV19 and TRBJ2-1; D not certain. Germline V CDR1 and CDR2: LNHDA, SQIVND (reference sequence). The V end was cut by 9 bases, the J end by 4 bases, with 19 bases between. The CDR3 extends over 15 amino acids. CDR3 region: CASGASGPLYNEQFF. CDR3 nucleotides: TGTGCCAGCGGTGCGAGTGGGCCCTTATACAATGAGCAGTTCTTC.

This clonotype was seen only a few times. The J gene is TRBJ2-1, the V gene TRBV12-3 or TRBV12-4; 7 positions match TRBD1. The J segment lost 15 bases and the V segment lost 5 bases, leaving 7 bases of the junction unmatched. This CDR3 comprises 11 residues. The CDR3 coding sequence is TGTGCCAGCAGTGACGACAGGGCGCGGTTCTTC. Its protein product is CASSDDRARFF.

This clonotype is classed as medium-sized (0.01 to 0.1%). This chain connects TRBV6-5 to TRBJ1-2; perhaps TRBD1 as D (6 bases). The CDR3 sequence is 13 residues long. Germline CDR1 and CDR2: MNHEY and SVGAGI. Trimming shortened V by 10 bases and J by 1 base, and 13 bases separated the two germline ends. CDR3 amino acids: CATLTGLNYGYTF. In DNA, the CDR3 is TGTGCCACCTTGACAGGTCTTAACTATGGCTACACCTTC.

This clonotype is large (0.1 to 1%) by share. The chain carries TRBV7-8 and TRBJ2-2; no definite D call. Between the trimmed V and J ends, which lost 0 bases and 6 bases, there was a span of 11 bases. Per germline, CDR1 SGHVS and CDR2 FQNEAQ. This CDR3 spans 15 amino acids. DNA of the CDR3: TGTGCCAGCAGCTTAGCGCGGACCTTCGCCGGGGAGCTGTTTTTT. It translates to CASSLARTFAGELFF.

In its sample, this clonotype is large (0.1 to 1%). This chain connects TRBV4-3 to TRBJ2-1, with TRBD1 matching over 8 bases. Germline CDR1 and CDR2: LGHNA and YSLEER. The CDR3 has 14 amino acids. J gave up 6 bases and V 4 bases, and 5 bases lay outside the gene matches. CDR3 bases: TGCGCCAGCAGCCCAACAACAGGGGGCAATGAGCAGTTCTTC. Encoded protein: CASSPTTGGNEQFF.

This clonotype counts as medium-sized (0.01 to 0.1%). This chain links TRBV6-6 with TRBJ2-3; D call uncertain. Germline V lookup: CDR1 MNHNY, CDR2 SVGAGI (reference sequence). Between the trimmed V and J ends, which lost 7 bases and 2 bases, there was a span of 13 bases. CDR3 length: 14 amino acids. Here the CDR3 DNA reads TGTGCCAGCAAATCGAACCCTTCCACAGATACGCAGTATTTT. Its protein product is CASKSNPSTDTQYF.

About this clonotype itself: One base away lies a much larger clone, so this may be a sequencing read error. This chain uses TRBV28 with TRBJ1-1, with D perhaps TRBD1 (6 bases). Germline loops: CDR1 MDHEN, CDR2 SYDVKM. This CDR3 has 16 amino acids. V was shortened by 9 bases and J by 2 bases, with 22 bases between the two germline ends. CDR3 protein: CASKTGPLNINTEAFF. The CDR3 nucleotides read TGTGCCAGTAAGACAGGTCCTTTAAACATAAACACTGAAGCTTTCTTT.

Relative to its sample, this clonotype is medium-sized. The V call is TRBV7-2, the J call TRBJ2-4, with D perhaps TRBD2 (5 bases). This CDR3 comprises 14 residues. Germline CDR1 and CDR2: SGHTA and FQGNSA. Between the trimmed V and J ends, which lost 7 bases and 6 bases, there was a span of 16 bases. The CDR3 coding sequence is TGTGCCAGCACCATGACTGGCGGGTTAAACATTCAGTACTTC. It codes for CASTMTGGLNIQYF.

This clonotype was counted only a few times. This chain links TRBV28 with TRBJ1-4, with D possibly being TRBD1 (5 bases). CDR3 length equals 15 residues. Germline CDR1 and CDR2: MDHEN and SYDVKM. V was pared by 10 bases and J by 6 bases, with 21 bases between. As DNA, the CDR3 is TGTGCCAACATGGGGGAAAGGGTTATGGATGAAAAACTGTTTTTT. Its translation is CANMGERVMDEKLFF. The whole variable domain, filled in from reference TRBV28 and TRBJ1-4, reads DVKVTQSSRYLVKRTGEKVFLECVQDMDHENMFWYRQDPGLGLRLIYFSYDVKMKEKGDIPEGYSVSREKKERFSLILESASTNQTSMYLCANMGERVMDEKLFFGSGTQLSVL.

In its sample, this clonotype ranks as medium-sized. This chain connects TRBV24-1 to TRBJ2-1; D is uncertain. CDR1 is KGHDR and CDR2 is SFDVKD in the germline V gene. Trimming took off 3 bases at V and 0 bases at J, with 14 bases between the two ends. The CDR3 contains 17 residues. CDR3 region: CATSDLSGTTSYNEQFF. CDR3 DNA sequence: TGTGCCACCAGTGATCTTTCAGGTACGACCTCCTACAATGAGCAGTTCTTC.

By its share, this clonotype is medium-sized. The chain has TRBV13 and TRBJ2-1; 9 bases align to TRBD1. Germline-derived CDR1 and CDR2 are PRHDT and FYEKMQ (reference sequence). V lost 4 bases to trimming and J lost 7 bases; unmatched junction nucleotides: 14. The CDR3 runs to 17 residues. The CDR3 DNA reads as TGTGCCAGCAGCTCTACTGACACAGGGGGCGGCGTGAATGAGCAGTTCTTC. The encoded protein is CASSSTDTGGGVNEQFF.

By sample share, this clonotype is medium-sized (0.01 to 0.1%). This chain connects TRBV2 to TRBJ2-7, with TRBD1 matching 9 bases. This CDR3 is 15 amino acids long. Unmatched junction bases numbered 11, after V lost 8 bases and J lost 3 bases. CDR1 SNHLY and CDR2 FYNNEI come from the germline V gene. The CDR3 loop is CASRGQGRSYYEQYF. The CDR3 DNA sequence: TGTGCCAGCCGGGGACAGGGAAGGTCTTACTACGAGCAGTACTTC.

This clonotype is medium-sized by share. The chain links TRBV10-3 to TRBJ2-5, with a tentative D call TRBD1 (6 bases). The V and J ends lost 5 bases and 1 base respectively, with 11 bases between them. This CDR3 contains 14 residues. Germline V lookup: CDR1 ENHRY, CDR2 SYGVKD. DNA of the CDR3: TGTGCCATCAGTAGAACAGGGTTCCAAGAGACCCAGTACTTC. Translated: CAISRTGFQETQYF.

This clonotype rates as medium-sized. The rearrangement uses TRBV20-1 and TRBJ1-2, with TRBD1 identical over 9 bases. The germline gives CDR1 DFQATT, CDR2 SNEGSKA (reference sequence). V lost 5 bases, J lost 6 bases, and 10 bases stayed unmatched. This CDR3 is built from 14 residues. The CDR3 bases are TGCAGTGCTCCGAACCACAGGGGGCAGAATGGCTACACCTTC. Protein sequence: CSAPNHRGQNGYTF.

This clonotype is deemed large. The chain couples TRBV6-6 to TRBJ1-1; TRBD1 agrees at 8 bases. J was trimmed by 0 bases and V by 4 bases; bases with no gene match: 4. The germline CDR1 and CDR2 sequences are MNHNY and SVGAGI (reference sequence). This CDR3 has 15 amino acids. The CDR3 loop reads CASSWGQALNTEAFF. In DNA form, the CDR3 reads TGTGCCAGCAGTTGGGGACAGGCATTGAACACTGAAGCTTTCTTT.

This clonotype is termed medium-sized (0.01 to 0.1%). CDR3 sequence: CSASQTGARYEQYF. DNA of the CDR3: TGCAGTGCTAGCCAGACAGGGGCGCGGTACGAGCAGTACTTC. This sequence joins TRBV20-1 and TRBJ2-7; 8 bases line up with TRBD1. V lost 3 bases to trimming and J lost 4 bases; unmatched junction nucleotides: 8. The CDR3 length is 14 residues. The germline V gene encodes CDR1 DFQATT and CDR2 SNEGSKA (reference sequence).

This clonotype ranks as medium-sized (0.01 to 0.1%). The V call is TRBV20-1, the J call TRBJ2-7, with D possibly TRBD2 on 6 matching bases. This CDR3 region has 13 residues. Germline loops: CDR1 DFQATT, CDR2 SNEGSKA (reference sequence). Trimming left V 5 bases short and J 4 bases short, with 15 bases between. The CDR3 loop is CSAVAEDLYEQYF. CDR3 bases: TGCAGTGCTGTAGCGGAGGACCTTTACGAGCAGTACTTC.

Relative to its sample, this clonotype is medium-sized. The chain links TRBV6-5 to TRBJ2-5, with 8 bases that match TRBD1. Germline values: CDR1 MNHEY, CDR2 SVGAGI. The V and J ends lost 0 bases and 4 bases, in that order; junction bases with no gene match: 4. The CDR3 loop spans 15 amino acids. The CDR3 nucleotides are TGTGCCAGCAGTTACTCGGGACAGGTCGGAGAGACCCAGTACTTC. Protein product: CASSYSGQVGETQYF.

In its sample, this clonotype is medium-sized. This rearrangement joins TRBV5-6 to TRBJ1-2; D is unresolved. Looked up from germline, CDR1 is SGHDT and CDR2 is YYEEEE. Trimming pared 4 bases from V and 3 bases from J, leaving 13 bases between. This CDR3 spans 14 amino acids. The CDR3 nucleotides are TGTGCCAGCAGCCCGAGCGGGCAGGACTATGGCTACACCTTC. It is translated as CASSPSGQDYGYTF.

By sample share, this clonotype is medium-sized. V is TRBV29-1 and J is TRBJ2-1, with TRBD2 matching 7 bases. CDR1 SQVTM and CDR2 ANQGSEA come from the germline V gene. The CDR3 consists of 14 residues. V shed 8 bases, J shed 8 bases, and the junction held 15 bases outside the gene matches. CDR3 nucleotide sequence: TGCAGCCCGCGGCTAGCGGAGAAGGTTGATGAGCAGTTCTTC. This encodes CSPRLAEKVDEQFF.

By sample share, this clonotype is medium-sized. The chain combines TRBV5-1 with TRBJ1-6, with D hard to call. Germline assignment: CDR1 SGHRS and CDR2 YFSETQ. V was trimmed by 0 bases and J by 8 bases, leaving 12 bases between them. There are 15 residues in the CDR3. In DNA form, the CDR3 reads TGCGCCAGCAGCTTGGCGGGCAGAGCGGATTCACCCCTCCACTTT. It codes for CASSLAGRADSPLHF.

By its share, this clonotype is medium-sized. The chain joins TRBV12-3 or TRBV12-4 to TRBJ1-1, with D possibly being TRBD1 (5 bases). This CDR3 region has 13 residues. Trimming took 6 bases from V and 1 from J, leaving 9 bases between them. The CDR3 region is CASRLQENTEAFF. The DNA of the CDR3 is TGTGCCAGCAGGTTACAGGAGAACACTGAAGCTTTCTTT.

In this sample, this clonotype is medium-sized. The rearrangement joins TRBV6-6 to TRBJ2-2; D not resolved. The CDR3 loop spans 14 amino acids. The V end was cut by 0 bases, the J end by 4 bases, with 6 bases between. Germline CDR1 and CDR2: MNHNY and SVGAGI (reference sequence). The CDR3 sequence: CASSYSGVTGELFF. The CDR3 DNA reads as TGTGCCAGCAGTTACTCTGGGGTCACCGGGGAGCTGTTTTTT.

This clonotype is classed as medium-sized. The rearrangement uses TRBV6-1 and TRBJ1-5, with 8 nucleotides matching TRBD1. Germline V CDR1 and CDR2: MNHNS, SASEGT. The CDR3 is 20 residues long. V gave up 5 bases and J gave up 0 bases; unmatched junction bases: 18. The CDR3 spells CASSHLRQGKLPYSNQPQHF. CDR3 in DNA: TGTGCCAGCAGTCACCTTCGACAGGGGAAGTTGCCTTATAGCAATCAGCCCCAGCATTTT.

This clonotype is large within its sample. The rearrangement uses TRBV20-1 and TRBJ2-4; 7 nucleotides line up with TRBD1. Germline CDR1 reads DFQATT; CDR2 reads SNEGSKA (reference sequence). Unmatched junction bases numbered 10, after V lost 3 bases and J lost 5 bases. CDR3 size: 15 residues. The CDR3: CSASEGALGENIQYF. The CDR3 DNA follows: TGCAGTGCTAGTGAGGGGGCGCTTGGGGAAAACATTCAGTACTTC.